This T cell receptor (beta chain) derives from a study of beta chain features in type 1 diabetes. Study-level information: Healthy donors resembled patients in age, gender and cell yields. All samples together contributed 100 million to 120 million sorted cells for examination.

This clone was observed a handful of times. Antigen specificity is unknown. Sorting that relied on CD45RO/CCR7/CD25/CD127/CD95/CD27 yielded CD4+ naive, central memory, regulatory and stem cell-like memory cells. Study-level results: Researchers could not determine here whether HLA type influences TCRB rearrangement.

Isolated RNA was reverse transcribed in full, so expressed TCRB transcripts were sequenced. Here immunoSEQ multiplex PCR was the method, and the copy in TCRdb shows in-frame clones only, minus some. The table records 350,000 or so clones, around 20% of them present only once. What was sequenced was naive CD4+ T cells from blood. The origin of this receptor is a woman between 18 and 29 years old in good health.

The CDR3 region is CAWTTSGGTEAFF. The CDR3 DNA follows: TGTGCCTGGACAACTTCAGGGGGGACTGAAGCTTTCTTT. This chain joins TRBV30 and TRBJ1-1, with 7 nucleotides matching TRBD1. CDR1 is GTSNPN and CDR2 is SVGIG in the germline V gene (reference sequence). The CDR3 runs to 13 residues. Trimming cost V 4 bases and J 5 bases; bases outside gene matches: 7.